This is a list of T cell receptor beta chains from one sample in a study of T cell responses to AZD1222 COVID-19 vaccine. Libraries were prepared by immunoSEQ multiplex PCR; TCRdb keeps only in-frame clonotypes and omits some of them. Of 95,000 to 150,000 clones detected, about nine tenths appear once; the ten largest clones hold around 14%. Sequencing was performed on peripheral blood, taken on day 0 of AZD1222 vaccination. Source of these receptors: an adult in good health. The CDR3 runs from the conserved cysteine through the conserved F or W. The D gene is left open where the match is weak. The listing skips clone size in some rows; elsewhere it reads once, few, many or a size class.

j_gene	abundance	v_gene	d_gene	CDR3aa	CDR3nt
TRBJ2-1	-	TRBV27	TRBD2	CARTSRPGTSGRGEQFF	TGTGCCAGAACCTCCCGCCCCGGGACTAGCGGGAGAGGTGAGCAGTTCTTC
TRBJ1-6	-	TRBV9	-	CASSVDMPANSPLHF	TGTGCCAGCAGCGTAGATATGCCGGCTAATTCACCCCTCCACTTT
TRBJ2-7	-	TRBV11-2	TRBD1	CASSLDIQGERSGSYEQYF	TGTGCCAGCAGCTTAGATATACAGGGGGAAAGGTCTGGGTCCTACGAGCAGTACTTC
TRBJ1-2	-	TRBV9	-	CASREILSGYTF	TGTGCCAGCAGGGAAATCTTGTCAGGCTACACCTTC
TRBJ2-5	many	TRBV6-2/TRBV6-3	-	CASSYILWPELQETQYF	TGTGCCAGCAGTTACATTCTATGGCCAGAACTCCAAGAGACCCAGTACTTC
TRBJ2-1	few	TRBV6-4	TRBD2	CASSDAGTSGGGEQFF	TGTGCCAGCAGTGACGCTGGGACTAGCGGGGGGGGCGAGCAGTTCTTC
TRBJ1-5	-	TRBV19	TRBD1	CASSPGTGGFQPQHF	TGTGCCAGTAGTCCCGGGACAGGGGGCTTTCAGCCCCAGCATTTT
TRBJ2-5	-	TRBV19	-	CASSISQGETQYF	TGTGCCAGTAGTATATCCCAAGGGGAGACCCAGTACTTC
TRBJ2-6	-	TRBV27	-	CASSPGTYSGANVLTF	TGTGCCAGCAGTCCCGGGACGTACTCTGGGGCCAACGTCCTGACTTTC
TRBJ2-3	once	TRBV5-1	TRBD2	CASSLLAGSTDTQYF	TGCGCCAGCAGCTTGCTAGCGGGGTCGACAGATACGCAGTATTTT
TRBJ2-7	-	TRBV10-2	TRBD2	CASSDVLKRGEREQYF	TGCGCCAGCAGTGACGTATTGAAGCGGGGGGAACGCGAGCAGTACTTC
TRBJ2-5	once	TRBV2	-	CASMTDGKTQYF	TGTGCCAGCATGACAGACGGAAAGACCCAGTACTTC
TRBJ2-7	once	TRBV11-2	TRBD1	CASSLIDRAYEQYF	TGTGCCAGCAGCCTCATTGACAGGGCGTATGAGCAGTACTTC
TRBJ2-7	-	TRBV15	-	CATSRDLGPYEQYF	TGTGCCACCAGCAGAGACTTGGGTCCCTACGAGCAGTACTTC
TRBJ1-1	-	TRBV19	TRBD1	CASTTSTGGLWNTEAFF	TGCGCCAGTACCACCTCGACAGGGGGGTTGTGGAACACTGAAGCTTTCTTT
TRBJ2-3	-	TRBV6-5	-	CASSPTAGTDTQYF	TGTGCCAGCAGCCCCACTGCTGGCACAGATACGCAGTATTTT
TRBJ2-3	-	TRBV11-2	-	CASSLGQSETDTQYF	TGTGCCAGCAGCTTAGGACAATCCGAGACAGATACGCAGTATTTT
TRBJ1-2	-	TRBV29-1	TRBD1	CSVGQGMILGGYTF	TGCAGCGTTGGACAGGGGATGATTCTAGGGGGCTACACCTTC
TRBJ2-5	-	TRBV10-2	TRBD2	CASSISGGRETQYF	TGCGCCAGCAGTATAAGCGGGGGACGAGAGACCCAGTACTTC
TRBJ2-2	-	TRBV5-1	TRBD1	CASSFTTGTTGELFF	TGCGCCAGCAGCTTTACGACAGGGACGACCGGGGAGCTGTTTTTT
TRBJ2-7	-	TRBV27	TRBD1	CASSQQDRGLDEQYF	TGTGCCAGCAGTCAACAGGACAGGGGGCTGGACGAGCAGTACTTC
TRBJ1-5	-	TRBV6-5	-	CASSGTLDNQPQHF	TGTGCCAGCAGCGGCACCCTGGACAATCAGCCCCAGCATTTT
TRBJ1-1	once	TRBV7-2	-	CASSLTNTEAFF	TGTGCCAGCAGCTTAACGAACACTGAAGCTTTCTTT
TRBJ2-5	-	TRBV5-1	TRBD2	CASSRDPGLAGGKETQYF	TGCGCCAGCAGCAGGGATCCGGGACTAGCGGGAGGTAAAGAGACCCAGTACTTC